This T cell receptor beta chain was captured by sequencing in a study of human T cells and chemical hapten exposure. The time point was: patch test 2, 6 weeks after DPC sensitization. Treatment noted: therapeutic diphenylcyclopropenone sensitization with weekly scalp DPC. Germline V gives CDR1 SGHKS, CDR2 YYEKEE (reference sequence). The V gene lost 3 bases and the J gene lost 0 bases, with 13 bases spanning the gap. The CDR3 runs 16 residues. The sample holds many counts of this clonotype. One entry per CDR3 protein results from TCRdb running MiXCR on the RACE reads. The repertoire holds about 400,000 distinct CDR3 sequences, with about 6% as singletons.

The chain uses TRBV5-5 and TRBJ1-3; maybe TRBD1 (6 bases). The source is a woman aged 18-29 years with alopecia areata. Some clones in this sample may be carry-over from other donors' samples. The specimen was whole blood, collected in connection with sensitization to the hapten diphenylcyclopropenone (DPC). The CDR3 DNA follows: TGTGCCAGCAGCTCAACAGGGAGTGTCTCTGGAAACACCATATATTTT. Amino acids: CASSSTGSVSGNTIYF. Full variable domain (rest looked up from reference TRBV5-5 and TRBJ1-3): DAGVTQSPTHLIKTRGQQVTLRCSPISGHKSVSWYQQVLGQGPQFIFQYYEKEERGRGNFPDRFSARQFPNYSSELNVNALLLGDSALYLCASSSTGSVSGNTIYFGEGSWLTVV.